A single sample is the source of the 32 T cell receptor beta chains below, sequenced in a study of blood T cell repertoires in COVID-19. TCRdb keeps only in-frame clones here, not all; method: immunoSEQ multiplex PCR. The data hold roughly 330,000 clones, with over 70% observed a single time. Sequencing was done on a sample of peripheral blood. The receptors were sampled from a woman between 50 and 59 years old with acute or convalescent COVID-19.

The CDR3 spells CASSLARDTEAFF. The CDR3 DNA sequence: TGTGCCAGCAGTTTAGCGAGGGACACTGAAGCTTTCTTT. The chain uses TRBV12-3 or TRBV12-4 and TRBJ1-1; D is unclear. V was trimmed by 0 bases and J by 3 bases, leaving 5 bases between them. The CDR3 consists of 13 residues.

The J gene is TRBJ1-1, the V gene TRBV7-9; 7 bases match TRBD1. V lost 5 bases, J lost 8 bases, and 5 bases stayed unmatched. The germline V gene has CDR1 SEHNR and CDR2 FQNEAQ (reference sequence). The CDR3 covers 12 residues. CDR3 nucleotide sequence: TGTGCCAGCAGCCCGGCGGGACAGGAAGCTTTCTTT. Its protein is CASSPAGQEAFF.

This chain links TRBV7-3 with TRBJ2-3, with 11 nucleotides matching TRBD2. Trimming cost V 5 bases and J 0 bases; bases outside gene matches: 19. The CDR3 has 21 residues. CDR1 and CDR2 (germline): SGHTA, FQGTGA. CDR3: CASSHYSGRAEGISSTDTQYF. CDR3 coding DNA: TGTGCCAGCAGCCATTATAGCGGGAGGGCCGAGGGGATCTCTAGCACAGATACGCAGTATTTT.

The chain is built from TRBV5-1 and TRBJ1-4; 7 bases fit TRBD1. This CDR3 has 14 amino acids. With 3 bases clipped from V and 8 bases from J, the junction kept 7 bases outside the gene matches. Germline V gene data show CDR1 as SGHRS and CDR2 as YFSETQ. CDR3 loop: CASSSGGLGEKLFF. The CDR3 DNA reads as TGCGCCAGCAGCTCAGGGGGGCTGGGCGAAAAACTGTTTTTT.

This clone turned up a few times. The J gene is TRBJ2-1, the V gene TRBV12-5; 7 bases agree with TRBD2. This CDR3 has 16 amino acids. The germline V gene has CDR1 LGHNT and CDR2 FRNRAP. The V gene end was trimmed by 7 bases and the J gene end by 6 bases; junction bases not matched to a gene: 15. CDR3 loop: CASDPPTGGDGNEQFF. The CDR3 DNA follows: TGTGCTAGTGACCCGCCTACGGGGGGAGATGGCAATGAGCAGTTCTTC. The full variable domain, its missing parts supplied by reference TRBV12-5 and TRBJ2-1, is DARVTQTPRHKVTEMGQEVTMRCQPILGHNTVFWYRQTMMQGLELLAYFRNRAPLDDSGMPKDRFSAEMPDATLATLKIQPSEPRDSAVYFCASDPPTGGDGNEQFFGPGTRLTVL.

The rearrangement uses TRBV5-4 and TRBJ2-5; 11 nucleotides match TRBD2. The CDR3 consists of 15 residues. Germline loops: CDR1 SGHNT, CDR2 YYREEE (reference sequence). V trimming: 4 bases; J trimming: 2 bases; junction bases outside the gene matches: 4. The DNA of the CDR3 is TGTGCCAGCAGCAGTCGACTAGCGGGGCAAGAGACCCAGTACTTC. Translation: CASSSRLAGQETQYF.

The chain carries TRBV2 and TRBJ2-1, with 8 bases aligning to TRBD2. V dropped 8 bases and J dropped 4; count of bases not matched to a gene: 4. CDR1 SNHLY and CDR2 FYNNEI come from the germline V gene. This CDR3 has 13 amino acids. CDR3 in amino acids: CASATSVYNEQFF. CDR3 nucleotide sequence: TGTGCCAGCGCGACTAGCGTTTACAATGAGCAGTTCTTC.

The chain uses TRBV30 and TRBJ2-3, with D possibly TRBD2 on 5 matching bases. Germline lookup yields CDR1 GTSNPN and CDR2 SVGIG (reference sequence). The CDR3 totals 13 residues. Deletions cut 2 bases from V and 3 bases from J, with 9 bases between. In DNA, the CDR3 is TGTGCCTGGAGTCTCCCGGGGACAGATACGCAGTATTTT. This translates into CAWSLPGTDTQYF.

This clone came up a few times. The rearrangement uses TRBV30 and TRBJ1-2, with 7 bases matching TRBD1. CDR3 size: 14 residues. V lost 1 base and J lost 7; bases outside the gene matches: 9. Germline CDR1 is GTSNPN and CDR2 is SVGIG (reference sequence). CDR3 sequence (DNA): TGTGCCTGGAGTGAGGCAGGGGGGATCGGTGGCTACACCTTC. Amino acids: CAWSEAGGIGGYTF.

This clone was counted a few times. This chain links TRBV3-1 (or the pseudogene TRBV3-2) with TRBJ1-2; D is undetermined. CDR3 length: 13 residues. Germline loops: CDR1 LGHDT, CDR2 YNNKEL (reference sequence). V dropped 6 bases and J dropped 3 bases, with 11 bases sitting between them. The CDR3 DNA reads TGTGCCAGCAGACCCGGGGAGGACTATGGCTACACCTTC. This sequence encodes CASRPGEDYGYTF.

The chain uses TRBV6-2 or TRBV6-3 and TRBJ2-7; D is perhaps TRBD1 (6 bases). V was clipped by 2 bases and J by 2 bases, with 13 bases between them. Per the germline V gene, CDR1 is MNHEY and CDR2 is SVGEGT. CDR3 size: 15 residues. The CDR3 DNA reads TGTGCCAGCAGTTACGGGGGCGCTCCTACCTACGAGCAGTACGTC. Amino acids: CASSYGGAPTYEQYV.

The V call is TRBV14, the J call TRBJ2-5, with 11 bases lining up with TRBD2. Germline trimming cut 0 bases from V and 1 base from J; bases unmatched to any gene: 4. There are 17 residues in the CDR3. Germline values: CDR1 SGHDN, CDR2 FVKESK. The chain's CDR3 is CASSQDPSGGTQETQYF. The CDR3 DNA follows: TGTGCCAGCAGCCAAGATCCTAGCGGGGGGACCCAAGAGACCCAGTACTTC.

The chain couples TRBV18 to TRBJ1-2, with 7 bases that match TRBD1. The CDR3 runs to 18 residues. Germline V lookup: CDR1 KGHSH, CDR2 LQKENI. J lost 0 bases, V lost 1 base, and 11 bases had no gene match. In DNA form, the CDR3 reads TGTGCCAGCTCACCACGGTTAACAGGGGAAGGGACTAACTATGGCTACACCTTC. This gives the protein CASSPRLTGEGTNYGYTF. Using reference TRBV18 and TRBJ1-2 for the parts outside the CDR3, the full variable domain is NAGVMQNPRHLVRRRGQEARLRCSPMKGHSHVYWYRQLPEEGLKFMVYLQKENIIDESGMPKERFSAEFPKEGPSILRIQQVVRGDSAAYFCASSPRLTGEGTNYGYTFGSGTRLTVV.

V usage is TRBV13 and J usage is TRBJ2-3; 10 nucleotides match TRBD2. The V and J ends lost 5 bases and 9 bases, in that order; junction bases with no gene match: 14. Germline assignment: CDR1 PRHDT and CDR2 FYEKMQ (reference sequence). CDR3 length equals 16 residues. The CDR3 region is CASSLRAGGPVETQYF. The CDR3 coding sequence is TGTGCCAGCAGCCTCCGAGCGGGGGGGCCGGTGGAGACGCAGTATTTT.

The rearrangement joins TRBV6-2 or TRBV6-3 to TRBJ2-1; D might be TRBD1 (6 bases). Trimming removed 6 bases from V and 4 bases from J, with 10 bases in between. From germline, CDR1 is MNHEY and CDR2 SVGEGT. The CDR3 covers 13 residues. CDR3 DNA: TGTGCCAGCAGCGACACAGGGTACAATGAGCAGTTCTTC. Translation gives CASSDTGYNEQFF.

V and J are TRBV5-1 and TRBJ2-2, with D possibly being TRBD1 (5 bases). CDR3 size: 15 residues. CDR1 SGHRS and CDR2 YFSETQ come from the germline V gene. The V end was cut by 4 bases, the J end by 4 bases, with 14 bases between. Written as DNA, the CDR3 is TGCGCCAGCAGCCCTAGGGGTCAGTCCACCGGGGAGCTGTTTTTT. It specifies CASSPRGQSTGELFF.

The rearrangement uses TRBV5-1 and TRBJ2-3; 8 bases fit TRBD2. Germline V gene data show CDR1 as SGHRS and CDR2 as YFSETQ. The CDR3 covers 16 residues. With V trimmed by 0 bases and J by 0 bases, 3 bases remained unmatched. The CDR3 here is CASSLVAGSSTDTQYF. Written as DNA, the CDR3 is TGCGCCAGCAGCTTGGTAGCGGGGTCTAGCACAGATACGCAGTATTTT.

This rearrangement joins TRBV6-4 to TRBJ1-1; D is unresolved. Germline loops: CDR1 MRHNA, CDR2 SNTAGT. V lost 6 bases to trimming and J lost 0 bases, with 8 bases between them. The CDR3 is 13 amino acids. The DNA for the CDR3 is TGTGCCAGCAGCGACCAGATGAACACTGAAGCTTTCTTT. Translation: CASSDQMNTEAFF.

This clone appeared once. CDR3 in DNA: TGTGCCAGCAGCGAAGGGCCCGAAATTTTCGAGCAGTACGTC. It yields the protein CASSEGPEIFEQYV. This chain joins TRBV21-1 and TRBJ2-7; the listed D gene, TRBD1, was not tested against the DNA. TRBV21-1 is shown as a pseudogene. The CDR3 has 14 amino acids.

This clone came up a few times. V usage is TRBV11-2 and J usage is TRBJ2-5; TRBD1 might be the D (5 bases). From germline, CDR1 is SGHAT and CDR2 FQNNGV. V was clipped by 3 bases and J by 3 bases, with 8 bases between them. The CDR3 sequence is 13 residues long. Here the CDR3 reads CASSLGPEETQYF. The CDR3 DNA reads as TGTGCCAGCAGCTTGGGGCCCGAAGAGACCCAGTACTTC.

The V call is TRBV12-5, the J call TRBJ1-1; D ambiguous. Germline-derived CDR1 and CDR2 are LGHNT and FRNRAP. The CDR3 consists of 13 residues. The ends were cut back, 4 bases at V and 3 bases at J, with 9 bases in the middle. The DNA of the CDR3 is TGTGCTAGTGGTTCCCGCGGGGACACTGAAGCTTTCTTT. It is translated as CASGSRGDTEAFF.

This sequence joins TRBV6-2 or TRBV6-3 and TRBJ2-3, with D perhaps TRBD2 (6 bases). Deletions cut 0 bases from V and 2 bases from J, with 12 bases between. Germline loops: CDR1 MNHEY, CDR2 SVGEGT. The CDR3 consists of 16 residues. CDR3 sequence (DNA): TGTGCCAGCAGTTACTCCCTAGCGCACCCCACAGATACGCAGTATTTT. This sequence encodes CASSYSLAHPTDTQYF.

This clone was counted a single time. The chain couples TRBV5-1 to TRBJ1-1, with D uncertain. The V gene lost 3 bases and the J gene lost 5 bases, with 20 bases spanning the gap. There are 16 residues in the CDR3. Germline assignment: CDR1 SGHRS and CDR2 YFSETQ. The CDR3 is CASSSGVGDSGTEAFF. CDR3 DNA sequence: TGCGCCAGCAGCTCGGGAGTTGGGGATTCGGGAACTGAAGCTTTCTTT.

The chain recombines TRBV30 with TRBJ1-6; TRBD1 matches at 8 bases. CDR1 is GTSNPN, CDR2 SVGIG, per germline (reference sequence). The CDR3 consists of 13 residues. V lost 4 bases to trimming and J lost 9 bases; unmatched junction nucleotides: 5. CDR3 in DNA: TGTGCCTGGATGGACAGGGAAGGTTCACCCCTCCACTTT. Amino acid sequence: CAWMDREGSPLHF. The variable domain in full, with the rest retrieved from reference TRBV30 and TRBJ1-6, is SQTIHQWPATLVQPVGSPLSLECTVEGTSNPNLYWYRQAAGRGLQLLFYSVGIGQISSEVPQNLSASRPQDRQFILSSKKLLLSDSGFYLCAWMDREGSPLHFGNGTRLTVT.

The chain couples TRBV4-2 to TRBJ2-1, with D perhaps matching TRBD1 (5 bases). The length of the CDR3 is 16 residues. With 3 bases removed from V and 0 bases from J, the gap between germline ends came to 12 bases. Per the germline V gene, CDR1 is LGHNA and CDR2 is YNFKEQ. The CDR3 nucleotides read TGTGCCAGCAGCCACAAGGACCAGGGCTCCTACAATGAGCAGTTCTTC. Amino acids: CASSHKDQGSYNEQFF.

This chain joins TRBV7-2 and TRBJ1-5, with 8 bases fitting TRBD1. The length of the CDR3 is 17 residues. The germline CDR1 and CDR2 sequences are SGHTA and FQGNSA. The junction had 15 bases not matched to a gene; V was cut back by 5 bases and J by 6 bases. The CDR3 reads CASSPFSSGGGGQPQHF. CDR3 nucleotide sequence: TGTGCCAGCAGCCCCTTCTCTTCAGGGGGCGGGGGTCAGCCCCAGCATTTT.

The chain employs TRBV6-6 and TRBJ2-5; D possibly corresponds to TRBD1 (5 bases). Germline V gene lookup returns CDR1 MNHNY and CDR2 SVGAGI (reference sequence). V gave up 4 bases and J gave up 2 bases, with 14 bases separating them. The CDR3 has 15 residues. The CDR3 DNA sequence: TGTGCCAGCAGTTCCCAGGGCACCTTGCAAGAGACCCAGTACTTC. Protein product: CASSSQGTLQETQYF.

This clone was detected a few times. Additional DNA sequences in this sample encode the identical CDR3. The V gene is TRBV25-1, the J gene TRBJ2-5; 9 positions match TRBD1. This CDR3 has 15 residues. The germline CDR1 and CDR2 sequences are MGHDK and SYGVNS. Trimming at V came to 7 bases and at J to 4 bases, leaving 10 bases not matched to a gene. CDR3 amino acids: CASTPPGQGGETQYF. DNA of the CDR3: TGTGCCAGCACTCCACCGGGACAGGGTGGAGAGACCCAGTACTTC.

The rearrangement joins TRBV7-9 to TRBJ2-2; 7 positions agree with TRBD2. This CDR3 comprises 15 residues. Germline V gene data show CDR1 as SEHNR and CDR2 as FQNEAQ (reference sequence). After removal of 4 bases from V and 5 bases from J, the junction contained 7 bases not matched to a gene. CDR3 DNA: TGTGCCAGCAGCTCGCCGGGGGGATGGACCGGGGAGCTGTTTTTT. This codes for CASSSPGGWTGELFF. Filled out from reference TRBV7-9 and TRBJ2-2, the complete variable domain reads DTGVSQNPRHKITKRGQNVTFRCDPISEHNRLYWYRQTLGQGPEFLTYFQNEAQLEKSRLLSDRFSAERPKGSFSTLEIQRTEQGDSAMYLCASSSPGGWTGELFFGEGSRLTVL.

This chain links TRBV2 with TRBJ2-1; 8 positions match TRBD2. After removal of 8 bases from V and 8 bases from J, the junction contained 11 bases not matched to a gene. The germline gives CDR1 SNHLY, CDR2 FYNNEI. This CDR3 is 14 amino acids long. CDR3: CASRGGQGTHEQFF. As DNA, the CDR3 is TGTGCCAGCCGGGGGGGTCAGGGGACGCATGAGCAGTTCTTC.

The chain's CDR3 is CASSVFGGGDPEAFF. CDR3 in DNA: TGCGCCAGCAGTGTCTTTGGGGGAGGTGACCCTGAAGCTTTCTTT. This chain joins TRBV10-2 and TRBJ1-1; a weak D match, TRBD1 (5 bases). V gave up 4 bases and J gave up 6 bases, with 18 bases separating them. This CDR3 is built from 15 residues. Germline CDR1 and CDR2: WSHSY and SAAADI.

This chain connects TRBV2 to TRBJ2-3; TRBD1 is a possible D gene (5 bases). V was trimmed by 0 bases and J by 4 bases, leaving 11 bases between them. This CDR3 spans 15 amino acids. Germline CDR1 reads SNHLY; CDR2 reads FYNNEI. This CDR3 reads CASSEALQGPDTQYF. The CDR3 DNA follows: TGTGCCAGCAGTGAAGCGCTTCAGGGCCCAGATACGCAGTATTTT.